Ten or more counts support the clone carrying this T cell receptor (beta chain). Its antigen is undetermined. These data belong to a study of regulatory T cells in long-lasting Graves disease. Whole-study context: Patients with new Graves' disease had used antithyroid drugs below 3 months. Findings of the study overall: Compared with new cases, persistent Graves' patients showed reduced TCR diversity.

According to the study, TCR beta libraries were built with iRepertoire HTBI primers and CDR3-region Arm-PCR. In the original analysis: Samples revealed fewer than 65 TRBV and 14 TRBJ segments. TCRdb analysed the multiplex PCR reads with MiXCR anew, one entry per CDR3 protein. TCRdb assigned the V and J calls; the authors' analysis was not used. The table shows around 250,000 distinct CDR3 sequences, with 20% to 25% occurring only once. The CDR3 runs 13 residues. The V and J ends lost 7 bases and 1 base respectively, with 10 bases between them. Germline assignment: CDR1 SNHLY and CDR2 FYNNEI. The time point is: newly diagnosed GD, antithyroid drugs for less than 3 months. From PBMCs, RNA was extracted and then used to make the TCR library. Xi'an, China, was home to the endocrinology department that provided patients.

The specimen was peripheral blood mononuclear cells (PBMCs), collected at new diagnosis, from a patient treated with antithyroid drugs. The TCR was taken from a female donor with Graves disease. The chain has TRBV2 and TRBJ1-2; D unclear. The CDR3 spells CASKWSDNYGYTF. CDR3 sequence (DNA): TGTGCCAGCAAATGGTCCGATAACTATGGCTACACCTTC.